This T cell receptor (beta chain) was sequenced for a study of blood T cell repertoires in COVID-19. The V end lost 5 bases, the J end lost 0 bases, and 5 bases lay between the germline ends. The CDR3 runs to 13 residues. Germline V gene data show CDR1 as SGHTA and CDR2 as FQGTGA. The data were produced by immunoSEQ multiplex PCR, yet TCRdb's version contains in-frame clones alone and is incomplete. Of roughly 400,000 clones detected, around 91% appear once; the ten largest clones hold about 0.6%. The material sequenced was PBMCs or T cells enriched from blood (not recorded which). The sequence was obtained from a man younger than 30 who had recovered from COVID-19. The chain uses TRBV7-3 and TRBJ1-3, with no clear D. CDR3 nucleotides: TGTGCCAGCAGCGACTACTCTGGAAACACCATATATTTT. Protein sequence: CASSDYSGNTIYF. The full variable domain, its missing parts supplied by reference TRBV7-3 and TRBJ1-3, is GAGVSQTPSNKVTEKGKYVELRCDPISGHTALYWYRQSLGQGPEFLIYFQGTGAADDSGLPNDRFFAVRPEGSVSTLKIQRTERGDSAVYLCASSDYSGNTIYFGEGSWLTVV.